What follows are 26 T cell receptor beta chains derived from one specimen sequenced in a study of OX40 agonist ivuxolimab in advanced cancers. The protocol was immunoSEQ multiplex PCR, while the TCRdb copy is restricted to in-frame clones and leaves out a portion. The data hold roughly 71,000 clones, with around 88% observed a single time. Sequenced here: CD4+ or CD8+ T cells sorted from blood, sampled in a trial of the OX40 agonist ivuxolimab. Receptor source: an adult with an advanced solid tumor such as melanoma, head and neck, liver or kidney cancer.

This chain uses TRBV5-5 with TRBJ1-6; D might be TRBD1 (6 bases). The CDR3 is made up of 17 amino acids. Looked up from germline, CDR1 is SGHKS and CDR2 is YYEKEE (reference sequence). Trimming stripped 4 bases from V and 3 bases from J, with 17 bases between. CDR3 bases: TGTGCCAGCAGCCGACTTTGGGGGGACAACTATAATTCACCCCTCCACTTT. This sequence encodes CASSRLWGDNYNSPLHF.

V usage is TRBV5-6 and J usage is TRBJ1-5; 11 nucleotides match TRBD1. The germline V gene encodes CDR1 SGHDT and CDR2 YYEEEE. The V and J ends lost 2 bases and 6 bases, in that order; junction bases with no gene match: 4. This CDR3 comprises 15 residues. CDR3 DNA: TGTGCCAGCAGCTTCCGGACAGGGGGCACTCAGCCCCAGCATTTT. It codes for CASSFRTGGTQPQHF.

This chain links TRBV6-4 with TRBJ2-7; 7 bases map to TRBD1. This CDR3 comprises 15 residues. Losses at the gene ends were 4 bases for V and 2 bases for J; bases not matched to a gene: 8. From germline, CDR1 is MRHNA and CDR2 SNTAGT. The CDR3 sequence is CASSASGTVTYEQYF. In nucleotides, the CDR3 is TGTGCCAGCAGTGCCTCTGGGACAGTAACCTACGAGCAGTACTTC.

The chain carries TRBV28 and TRBJ1-1; D is possibly TRBD1 (6 bases). The ends were cut back, 5 bases at V and 5 bases at J, with 12 bases in the middle. CDR1 is MDHEN, CDR2 SYDVKM, per germline. This CDR3 spans 13 amino acids. Here the CDR3 reads CASSLQGRTEAFF. The CDR3 DNA reads TGTGCCAGCAGTCTGCAGGGGAGGACTGAAGCTTTCTTT.

This chain links TRBV21-1 with TRBJ2-1; the table calls TRBD2, which could not be checked here. TRBV21-1 constitutes a pseudogene. This CDR3 spans 14 amino acids. DNA for the CDR3: TGTGCCAGCAGCAAAATAGTTACTAGCGGCGAGCAGTTCTTC. Encoded protein: CASSKIVTSGEQFF.

CDR3 nucleotides: TGTGCCAGTAGTATAGGTGCGGACCCCTACGAGCAGTACTTC. This translates into CASSIGADPYEQYF. J is TRBJ2-7 and V is TRBV19; D unresolved. The CDR3 is 14 residues long. The germline gives CDR1 LNHDA, CDR2 SQIVND (reference sequence). The V and J ends lost 1 base and 2 bases respectively, with 9 bases between them.

The rearrangement uses TRBV18 and TRBJ2-7; D call uncertain. Germline CDR1 and CDR2: KGHSH and LQKENI. The CDR3 totals 12 residues. With 4 bases removed from V and 3 bases from J, the gap between germline ends came to 7 bases. As DNA, the CDR3 is TGTGCCAGCTCACAACAGAACTACGAGCAGTACTTC. Amino acid sequence: CASSQQNYEQYF.

The J gene is TRBJ1-5, the V gene TRBV19; D may be TRBD1 (6 bases). Germline V CDR1 and CDR2: LNHDA, SQIVND (reference sequence). The CDR3 runs to 15 residues. Trimming pared 6 bases from V and 2 bases from J, leaving 14 bases between. The CDR3 sequence is CASSQGGGGNQPQHF. The CDR3 coding sequence is TGTGCCAGTAGCCAGGGCGGGGGCGGCAATCAGCCCCAGCATTTT. The full variable domain, with the rest looked up from reference TRBV19 and TRBJ1-5, is DGGITQSPKYLFRKEGQNVTLSCEQNLNHDAMYWYRQDPGQGLRLIYYSQIVNDFQKGDIAEGYSVSREKKESFPLTVTSAQKNPTAFYLCASSQGGGGNQPQHFGDGTRLSIL.

The rearrangement uses TRBV19 and TRBJ2-7, with 7 positions matching TRBD2. Losses at the gene ends were 6 bases for V and 3 bases for J; bases not matched to a gene: 5. The germline V gene has CDR1 LNHDA and CDR2 SQIVND (reference sequence). The CDR3 spans 13 residues. The CDR3 is CASSQGRVYEQYF. The DNA for the CDR3 is TGTGCCAGTAGCCAAGGGAGGGTCTACGAGCAGTACTTC. Based on the CDR3 plus reference TRBV19 and TRBJ2-7, the full variable domain is DGGITQSPKYLFRKEGQNVTLSCEQNLNHDAMYWYRQDPGQGLRLIYYSQIVNDFQKGDIAEGYSVSREKKESFPLTVTSAQKNPTAFYLCASSQGRVYEQYFGPGTRLTVT.

The chain is built from TRBV7-2 and TRBJ2-3, with 7 nucleotides matching TRBD2. CDR3 length equals 16 residues. V shed 2 bases and J 6 bases; nucleotides not matched to a gene: 11. Germline loops: CDR1 SGHTA, CDR2 FQGNSA. CDR3 loop: CASSLNSAGTSDTQYF. The CDR3 region has the DNA TGTGCCAGCAGCTTAAATTCAGCGGGGACCAGTGATACGCAGTATTTT.

The rearrangement uses TRBV14 and TRBJ2-3; D is undetermined. Germline CDR1 SGHDN, CDR2 FVKESK. V shed 0 bases and J shed 0 bases, with 10 bases lying between them. CDR3 length equals 16 residues. DNA of the CDR3: TGTGCCAGCAGCCAAGATTTTGGGTCTAGCACAGATACGCAGTATTTT. Translation: CASSQDFGSSTDTQYF.

The chain is built from TRBV14 and TRBJ2-6; D is undetermined. V gave up 4 bases and J gave up 0 bases, with 10 bases separating them. The V gene's germline CDR1 is SGHDN and CDR2 FVKESK. This CDR3 is 16 amino acids long. DNA of the CDR3: TGTGCCAGCAGCCCCTTATTCCTCTCTGGGGCCAACGTCCTGACTTTC. Encoded protein: CASSPLFLSGANVLTF.

The chain uses TRBV5-4 and TRBJ2-2; D might be TRBD1 or TRBD2, each matching 5 bases. Trimming took off 2 bases at V and 5 bases at J, with 10 bases between the two ends. Germline V gives CDR1 SGHNT, CDR2 YYREEE (reference sequence). The CDR3 extends over 14 amino acids. As DNA, the CDR3 is TGTGCCAGCAGCTTTGTCGAGGGGACCGGGGAGCTGTTTTTT. It specifies CASSFVEGTGELFF.

The chain uses TRBV5-8 and TRBJ1-1, with a tentative D call TRBD1 (5 bases). This CDR3 comprises 15 residues. Germline values: CDR1 SGHTS, CDR2 YDEGEE. The V end lost 3 bases, the J end lost 5 bases, and 17 bases lay between the germline ends. The CDR3: CASSWSRDLGTEAFF. In DNA, the CDR3 is TGTGCCAGCAGCTGGTCCAGGGATCTGGGGACTGAAGCTTTCTTT.

The J gene is TRBJ2-3, the V gene TRBV5-1; D is unclear. Trimming left V 6 bases short and J 3 bases short, with 14 bases between. The CDR3 has 14 residues. CDR1 and CDR2 from the germline V gene are SGHRS and YFSETQ. The CDR3 DNA follows: TGCGCCAGCATCGTTGTCCCAGGAACAGATACGCAGTATTTT. This codes for CASIVVPGTDTQYF.

This clone occurred many times. The chain uses TRBV27 and TRBJ2-3, with 12 nucleotides matching TRBD2. Trimming cost V 9 bases and J 5 bases; bases outside gene matches: 6. CDR3 length: 14 amino acids. From germline, CDR1 is MNHEY and CDR2 SMNVEV (reference sequence). The CDR3 is CASIASGGGDTQYF. For the CDR3, the DNA is TGTGCCAGTATCGCTAGCGGGGGGGGAGATACGCAGTATTTT.

The V call is TRBV7-2, the J call TRBJ1-6, with 11 positions matching TRBD1. The V gene's germline CDR1 is SGHTA and CDR2 FQGNSA. The ends lost 2 bases at V and 9 bases at J; junction bases unmatched: 6. The CDR3 extends over 16 amino acids. CDR3 in amino acids: CASSLMGQGVGSPLHF. In nucleotides, the CDR3 is TGTGCCAGCAGCTTAATGGGACAGGGGGTTGGTTCACCCCTCCACTTT. Complete variable domain (other parts from reference TRBV7-2 and TRBJ1-6): GAGVSQSPSNKVTEKGKDVELRCDPISGHTALYWYRQSLGQGLEFLIYFQGNSAPDKSGLPSDRFSAERTGGSVSTLTIQRTQQEDSAVYLCASSLMGQGVGSPLHFGNGTRLTVT.

V and J are TRBV5-1 and TRBJ2-1, with no clear D. In germline, CDR1 is SGHRS, CDR2 YFSETQ. The CDR3 has 15 amino acids. V lost 1 base to trimming and J lost 6 bases, with 14 bases between them. Here the CDR3 DNA reads TGCGCCAGCAGCTTGACCCCGACCTTGTTCAATGAGCAGTTCTTC. It yields the protein CASSLTPTLFNEQFF.

This clone turned up a few times. The J gene is TRBJ2-7, the V gene TRBV5-6, with TRBD1 matching 9 bases. V dropped 1 base and J dropped 6; count of bases not matched to a gene: 2. This CDR3 contains 13 residues. Germline V gives CDR1 SGHDT, CDR2 YYEEEE. CDR3 nucleotide sequence: TGTGCCAGCAGCTTGACAGGGGGCAGCGAGCAGTACTTC. It is translated as CASSLTGGSEQYF.

The chain carries TRBV30 and TRBJ1-3; D not certain. Germline V gene sequence: CDR1 GTSNPN, CDR2 SVGIG (reference sequence). V was trimmed by 4 bases and J by 3 bases, leaving 13 bases between them. This CDR3 is built from 14 residues. This chain's CDR3 is CAWTRVRGGNTIYF. The DNA for the CDR3 is TGTGCCTGGACTCGGGTCCGGGGTGGAAACACCATATATTTT.

J is TRBJ1-3 and V is TRBV2; TRBD1 matches at 9 bases. The CDR3 loop spans 16 amino acids. V lost 6 bases and J lost 1; bases outside the gene matches: 7. The germline V gene encodes CDR1 SNHLY and CDR2 FYNNEI. The CDR3 is CASSPGTGRSGNTIYF. CDR3 bases: TGTGCCAGCAGCCCCGGGACAGGGAGGTCTGGAAACACCATATATTTT. Full variable domain (outside the CDR3, taken from reference TRBV2 and TRBJ1-3): EPEVTQTPSHQVTQMGQEVILRCVPISNHLYFYWYRQILGQKVEFLVSFYNNEISEKSEIFDDQFSVERPDGSNFTLKIRSTKLEDSAMYFCASSPGTGRSGNTIYFGEGSWLTVV.

V usage is TRBV6-5 and J usage is TRBJ1-6; possible D gene TRBD1, 6 bases. Trimming left V 4 bases short and J 10 bases short, with 20 bases between. From germline, CDR1 is MNHEY and CDR2 SVGAGI. CDR3 length equals 16 residues. CDR3: CASSSDSLYTRSPLHF. DNA for the CDR3: TGTGCCAGCAGTTCGGACAGTCTTTACACTAGGTCACCCCTCCACTTT.

The chain has TRBV2 and TRBJ1-1; weak D call: TRBD1 (6 bases). Germline values: CDR1 SNHLY, CDR2 FYNNEI. This CDR3 is built from 13 residues. V was clipped by 6 bases and J by 2 bases, with 10 bases between them. CDR3 residues: CASSWDTNTEAFF. As DNA, the CDR3 is TGTGCCAGCAGCTGGGACACCAACACTGAAGCTTTCTTT.

The chain links TRBV10-3 to TRBJ1-2, with 10 bases identical to TRBD1. This CDR3 comprises 14 residues. The ends lost 8 bases at V and 5 bases at J; junction bases unmatched: 8. The germline CDR1 and CDR2 sequences are ENHRY and SYGVKD. For the CDR3, the DNA is TGTGCCATCCGCGGGGACAGGGGCGGTTATGGCTACACCTTC. This codes for CAIRGDRGGYGYTF.

This clone was counted only a few times. This chain joins TRBV18 and TRBJ2-3, with D unresolved. Trimming removed 3 bases at V and 5 bases at J, with 9 bases between. The CDR3 contains 13 residues. In germline, CDR1 is KGHSH, CDR2 LQKENI. The CDR3 DNA reads TGTGCCAGCTCACCCGGAGTCCGAGATACGCAGTATTTT. Its translation is CASSPGVRDTQYF.

The chain links TRBV11-2 to TRBJ2-2, with 7 positions matching TRBD2. Germline V lookup: CDR1 SGHAT, CDR2 FQNNGV. V trimming: 6 bases; J trimming: 5 bases; junction bases outside the gene matches: 9. CDR3 length: 15 residues. DNA for the CDR3: TGTGCCAGCAGGCCCTCTAGCGGAGCAACCGGGGAGCTGTTTTTT. Encoded protein: CASRPSSGATGELFF.